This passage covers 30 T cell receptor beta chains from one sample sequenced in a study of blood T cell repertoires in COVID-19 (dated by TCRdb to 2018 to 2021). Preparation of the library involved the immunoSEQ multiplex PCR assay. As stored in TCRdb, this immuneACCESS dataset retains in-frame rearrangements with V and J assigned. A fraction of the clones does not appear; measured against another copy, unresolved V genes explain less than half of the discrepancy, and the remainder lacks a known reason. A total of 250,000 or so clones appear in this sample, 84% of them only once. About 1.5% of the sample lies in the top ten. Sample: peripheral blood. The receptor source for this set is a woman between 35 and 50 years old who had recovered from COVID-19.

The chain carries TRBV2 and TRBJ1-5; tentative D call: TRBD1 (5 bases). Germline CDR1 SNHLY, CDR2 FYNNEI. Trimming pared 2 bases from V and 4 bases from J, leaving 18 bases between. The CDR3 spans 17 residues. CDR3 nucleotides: TGTGCCAGCAGTGAATTCACCCAGGGCATAGGAAATCAGCCCCAGCATTTT. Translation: CASSEFTQGIGNQPQHF. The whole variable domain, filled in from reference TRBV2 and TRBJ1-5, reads EPEVTQTPSHQVTQMGQEVILRCVPISNHLYFYWYRQILGQKVEFLVSFYNNEISEKSEIFDDQFSVERPDGSNFTLKIRSTKLEDSAMYFCASSEFTQGIGNQPQHFGDGTRLSIL.

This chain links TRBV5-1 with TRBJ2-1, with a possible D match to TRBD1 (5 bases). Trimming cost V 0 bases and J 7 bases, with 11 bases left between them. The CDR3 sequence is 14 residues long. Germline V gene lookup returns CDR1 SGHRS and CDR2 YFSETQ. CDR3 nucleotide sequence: TGCGCCAGCAGCTTGGTAGGGTCAGGGAATGAGCAGTTCTTC. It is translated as CASSLVGSGNEQFF. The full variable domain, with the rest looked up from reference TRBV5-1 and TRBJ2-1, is KAGVTQTPRYLIKTRGQQVTLSCSPISGHRSVSWYQQTPGQGLQFLFEYFSETQRNKGNFPGRFSGRQFSNSRSEMNVSTLELGDSALYLCASSLVGSGNEQFFGPGTRLTVL.

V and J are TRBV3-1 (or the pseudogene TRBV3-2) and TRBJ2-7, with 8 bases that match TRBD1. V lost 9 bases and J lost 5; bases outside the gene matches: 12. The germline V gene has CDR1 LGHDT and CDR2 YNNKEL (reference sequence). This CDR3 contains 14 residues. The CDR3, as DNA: TGTGCCAGTAAACCAGGGGGCAGTCGGGACGAGCAGTACTTC. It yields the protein CASKPGGSRDEQYF.

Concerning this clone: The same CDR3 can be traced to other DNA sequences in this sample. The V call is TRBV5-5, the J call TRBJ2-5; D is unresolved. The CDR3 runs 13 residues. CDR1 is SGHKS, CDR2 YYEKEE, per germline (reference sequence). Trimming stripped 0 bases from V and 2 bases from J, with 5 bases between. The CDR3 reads CASSLARQETQYF. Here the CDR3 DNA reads TGTGCCAGCAGCTTGGCCAGACAAGAGACCCAGTACTTC. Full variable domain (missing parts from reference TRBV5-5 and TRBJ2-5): DAGVTQSPTHLIKTRGQQVTLRCSPISGHKSVSWYQQVLGQGPQFIFQYYEKEERGRGNFPDRFSARQFPNYSSELNVNALLLGDSALYLCASSLARQETQYFGPGTRLLVL.

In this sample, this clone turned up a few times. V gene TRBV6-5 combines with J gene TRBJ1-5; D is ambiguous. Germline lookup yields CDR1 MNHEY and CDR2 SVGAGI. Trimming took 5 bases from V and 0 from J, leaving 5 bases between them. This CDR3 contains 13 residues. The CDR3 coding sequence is TGTGCCAGCAGTCAGTATAGCAATCAGCCCCAGCATTTT. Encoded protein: CASSQYSNQPQHF.

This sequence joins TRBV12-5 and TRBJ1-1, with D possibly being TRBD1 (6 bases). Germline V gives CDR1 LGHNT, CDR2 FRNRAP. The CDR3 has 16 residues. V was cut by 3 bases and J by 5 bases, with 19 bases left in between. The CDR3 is CASGLVRGGLETEAFF. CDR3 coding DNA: TGTGCTAGTGGTTTAGTGCGCGGGGGGCTTGAGACTGAAGCTTTCTTT.

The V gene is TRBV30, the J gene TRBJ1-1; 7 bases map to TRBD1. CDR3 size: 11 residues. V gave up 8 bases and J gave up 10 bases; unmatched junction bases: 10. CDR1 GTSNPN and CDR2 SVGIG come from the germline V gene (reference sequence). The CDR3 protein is CAMVRGRGAFF. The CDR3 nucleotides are TGTGCCATGGTTAGGGGGCGGGGAGCTTTCTTT. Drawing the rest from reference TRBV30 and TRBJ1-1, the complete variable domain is SQTIHQWPATLVQPVGSPLSLECTVEGTSNPNLYWYRQAAGRGLQLLFYSVGIGQISSEVPQNLSASRPQDRQFILSSKKLLLSDSGFYLCAMVRGRGAFFGQGTRLTVV.

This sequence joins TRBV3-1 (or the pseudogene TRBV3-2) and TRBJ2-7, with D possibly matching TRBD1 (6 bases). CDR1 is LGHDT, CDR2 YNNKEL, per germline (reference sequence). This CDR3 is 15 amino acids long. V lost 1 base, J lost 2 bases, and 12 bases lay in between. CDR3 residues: CASSQAQGNTYEQYF. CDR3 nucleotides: TGTGCCAGCAGCCAAGCGCAGGGGAATACCTACGAGCAGTACTTC.

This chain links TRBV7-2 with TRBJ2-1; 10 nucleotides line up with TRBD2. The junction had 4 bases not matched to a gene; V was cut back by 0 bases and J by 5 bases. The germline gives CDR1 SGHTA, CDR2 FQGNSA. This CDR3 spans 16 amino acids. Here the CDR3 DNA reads TGTGCCAGCAGCTTAGCGCCCAGCGGGGGGGACAATGAGCAGTTCTTC. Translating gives CASSLAPSGGDNEQFF.

The CDR3 nucleotides read TGTGCCAGCAGTTTATTTGGACAGGGGGCGTCCTACGAGCAGTACTTC. Encoded protein: CASSLFGQGASYEQYF. The gene calls are TRBV28 and TRBJ2-7; 11 bases align to TRBD1. V lost 1 base to trimming and J lost 1 base; unmatched junction nucleotides: 3. Germline CDR1 and CDR2: MDHEN and SYDVKM. The CDR3 is 16 amino acids.

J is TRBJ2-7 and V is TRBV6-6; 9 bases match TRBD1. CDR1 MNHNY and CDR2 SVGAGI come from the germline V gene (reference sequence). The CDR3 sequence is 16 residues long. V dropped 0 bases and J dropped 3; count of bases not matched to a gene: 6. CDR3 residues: CASSYSTGGAVYEQYF. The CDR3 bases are TGTGCCAGCAGTTACTCGACAGGGGGAGCGGTCTACGAGCAGTACTTC.

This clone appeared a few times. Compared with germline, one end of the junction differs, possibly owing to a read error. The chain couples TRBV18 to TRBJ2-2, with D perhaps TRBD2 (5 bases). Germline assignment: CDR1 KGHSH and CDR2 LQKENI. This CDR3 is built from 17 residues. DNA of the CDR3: TGTGCCAGCTCACCAATCGATGGGGTTGGCGGCTCCGGGAAGCTGTTTTTT. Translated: CASSPIDGVGGSGKLFF. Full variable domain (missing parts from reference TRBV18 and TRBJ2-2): NAGVMQNPRHLVRRRGQEARLRCSPMKGHSHVYWYRQLPEEGLKFMVYLQKENIIDESGMPKERFSAEFPKEGPSILRIQQVVRGDSAAYFCASSPIDGVGGSGKLFFGEGSRLTVL.

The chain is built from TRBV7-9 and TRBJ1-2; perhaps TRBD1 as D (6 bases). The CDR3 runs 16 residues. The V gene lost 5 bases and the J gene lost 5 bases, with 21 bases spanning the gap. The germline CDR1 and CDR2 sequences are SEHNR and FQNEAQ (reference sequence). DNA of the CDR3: TGTGCCAGCAGCCTCACAGGGAGGGAAGCCCTTTATGGCTACACCTTC. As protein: CASSLTGREALYGYTF.

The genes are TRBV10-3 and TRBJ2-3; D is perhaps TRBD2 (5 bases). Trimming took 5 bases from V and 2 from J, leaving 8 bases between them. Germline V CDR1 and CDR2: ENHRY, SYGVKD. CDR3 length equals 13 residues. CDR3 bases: TGTGCCATCAGTTCCGGGGACACAGATACGCAGTATTTT. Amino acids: CAISSGDTDTQYF.

The CDR3 nucleotides read TGTGCCAGCTCACGAGGACAGGGGTACGAGCAGTACTTC. Its translation: CASSRGQGYEQYF. V and J are TRBV18 and TRBJ2-7; TRBD1 matches at 9 bases. The germline V gene encodes CDR1 KGHSH and CDR2 LQKENI. This CDR3 is built from 13 residues. V was clipped by 4 bases and J by 4 bases; unmatched bases: 2.

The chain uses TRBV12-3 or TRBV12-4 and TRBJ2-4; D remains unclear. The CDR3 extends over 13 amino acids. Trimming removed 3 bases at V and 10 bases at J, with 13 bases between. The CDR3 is CASSLMVSRIQYF. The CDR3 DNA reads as TGTGCCAGCAGTTTGATGGTCAGTCGAATTCAGTACTTC.

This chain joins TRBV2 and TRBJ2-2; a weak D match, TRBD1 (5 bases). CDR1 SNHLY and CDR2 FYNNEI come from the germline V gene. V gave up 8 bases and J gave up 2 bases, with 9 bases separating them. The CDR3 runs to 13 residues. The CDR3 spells CASRQGNTGELFF. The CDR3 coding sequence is TGTGCCAGCCGGCAGGGTAACACCGGGGAGCTGTTTTTT. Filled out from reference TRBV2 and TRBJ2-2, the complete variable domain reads EPEVTQTPSHQVTQMGQEVILRCVPISNHLYFYWYRQILGQKVEFLVSFYNNEISEKSEIFDDQFSVERPDGSNFTLKIRSTKLEDSAMYFCASRQGNTGELFFGEGSRLTVL.

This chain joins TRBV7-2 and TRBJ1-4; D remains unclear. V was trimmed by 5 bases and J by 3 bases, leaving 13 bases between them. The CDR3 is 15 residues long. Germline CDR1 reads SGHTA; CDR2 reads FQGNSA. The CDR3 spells CASSQGGASNEKLFF. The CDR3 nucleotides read TGTGCCAGCAGCCAAGGTGGAGCTTCTAATGAAAAACTGTTTTTT.

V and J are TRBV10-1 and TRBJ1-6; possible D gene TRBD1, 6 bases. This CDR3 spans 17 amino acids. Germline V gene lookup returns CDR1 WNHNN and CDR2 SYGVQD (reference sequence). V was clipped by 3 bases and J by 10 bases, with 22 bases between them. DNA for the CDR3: TGCGCCAGCAGTGATTACTTCGTAACAGGGTTTCCATCACCCCTCCACTTT. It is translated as CASSDYFVTGFPSPLHF.

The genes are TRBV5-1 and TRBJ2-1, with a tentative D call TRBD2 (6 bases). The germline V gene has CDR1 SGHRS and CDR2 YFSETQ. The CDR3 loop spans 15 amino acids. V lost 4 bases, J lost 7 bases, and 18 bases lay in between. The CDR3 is CASSPGDNLKNEQFF. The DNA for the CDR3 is TGCGCCAGCAGCCCGGGAGATAACCTGAAAAATGAGCAGTTCTTC.

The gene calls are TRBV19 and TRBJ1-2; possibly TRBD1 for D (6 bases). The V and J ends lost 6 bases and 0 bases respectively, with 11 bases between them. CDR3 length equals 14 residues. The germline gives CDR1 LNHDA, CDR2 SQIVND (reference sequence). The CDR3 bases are TGTGCCAGTAGCGTACAGGGTGCTAACTATGGCTACACCTTC. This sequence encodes CASSVQGANYGYTF.

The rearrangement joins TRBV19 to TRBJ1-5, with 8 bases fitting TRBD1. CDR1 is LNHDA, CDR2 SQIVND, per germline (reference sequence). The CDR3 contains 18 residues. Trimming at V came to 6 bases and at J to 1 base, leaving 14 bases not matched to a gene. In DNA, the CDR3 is TGTGCCAGTAGCAGAAGAATCGGGACAGGTCACAGCAATCAGCCCCAGCATTTT. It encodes CASSRRIGTGHSNQPQHF.

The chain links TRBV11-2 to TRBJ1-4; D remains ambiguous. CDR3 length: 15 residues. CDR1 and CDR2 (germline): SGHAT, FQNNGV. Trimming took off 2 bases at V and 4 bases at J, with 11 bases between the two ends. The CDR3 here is CASSLKNSRNEKLFF. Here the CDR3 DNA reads TGTGCCAGCAGCTTAAAGAACAGTCGTAATGAAAAACTGTTTTTT.

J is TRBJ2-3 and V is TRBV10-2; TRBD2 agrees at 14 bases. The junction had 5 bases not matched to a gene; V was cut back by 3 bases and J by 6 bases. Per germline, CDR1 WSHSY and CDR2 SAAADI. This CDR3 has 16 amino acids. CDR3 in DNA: TGCGCCAGCAGTGATTCCGGGACTAGCGGGGGTGATACGCAGTATTTT. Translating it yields CASSDSGTSGGDTQYF.

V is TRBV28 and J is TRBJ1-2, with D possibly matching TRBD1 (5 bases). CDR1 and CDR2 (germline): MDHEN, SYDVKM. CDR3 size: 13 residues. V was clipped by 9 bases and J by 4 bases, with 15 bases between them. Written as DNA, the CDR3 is TGTGCCAGTGGCCGATCGGGGGTCTATGGCTACACCTTC. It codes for CASGRSGVYGYTF.

CDR3 DNA sequence: TGTGCCAGCAGCGGGGGGACCAATGAGCAGTTCTTC. Translating it yields CASSGGTNEQFF. V usage is TRBV11-3 and J usage is TRBJ2-1; D is possibly TRBD2 (6 bases). The ends were cut back, 5 bases at V and 6 bases at J, with 8 bases in the middle. The CDR3 totals 12 residues. The V gene's germline CDR1 is SGHNT and CDR2 YENEEA.

The DNA of the CDR3 is TGCAGCGTTGAAGGGCAGATCACTGAAGCTTTCTTT. Its translation: CSVEGQITEAFF. The gene calls are TRBV29-1 and TRBJ1-1; no clear D. The V end was cut by 1 base, the J end by 4 bases, with 7 bases between. Germline CDR1 SQVTM, CDR2 ANQGSEA. The CDR3 contains 12 residues.

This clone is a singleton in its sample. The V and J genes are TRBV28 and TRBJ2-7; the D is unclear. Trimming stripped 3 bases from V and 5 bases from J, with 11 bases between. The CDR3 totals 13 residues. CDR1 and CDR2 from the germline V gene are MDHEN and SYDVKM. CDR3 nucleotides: TGTGCCAGCAGTTTCTATCGACTGAACGAGCAGTACTTC. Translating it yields CASSFYRLNEQYF.

The CDR3 DNA follows: TGCGCCAGCAGCTTGGGGACAGGTTACCTTAACTATGGCTACACCTTC. It yields the protein CASSLGTGYLNYGYTF. The J gene is TRBJ1-2, the V gene TRBV5-1; 7 bases line up with TRBD1. This CDR3 comprises 16 residues. V trimming: 0 bases; J trimming: 1 base; junction bases outside the gene matches: 6. CDR1 and CDR2 (germline): SGHRS, YFSETQ.

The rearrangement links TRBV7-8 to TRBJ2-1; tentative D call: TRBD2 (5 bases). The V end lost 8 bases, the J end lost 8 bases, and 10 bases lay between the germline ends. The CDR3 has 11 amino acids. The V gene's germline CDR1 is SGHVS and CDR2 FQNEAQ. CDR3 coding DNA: TGTGCCAGCCAGAGGGCAGATGAGCAGTTCTTC. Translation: CASQRADEQFF.